Detailed here is one T cell receptor beta chain. Its antigen is not identified. TCRdb itself ran the reads through MiXCR, one entry per CDR3 protein. The data hold some 320,000 distinct CDR3 sequences, with 25% to 35% observed a single time. This specimen comes from a study of T cell repertoires in cytomegalovirus infection. Study context: Epitope selection comprised recently identified HLA-C-restricted CMV epitopes and well-studied HLA-B-restricted CMV epitopes. The public TCR beta signatures pointed to both CMV infection and matching HLA type.

General study points: There were carriers of CMV plus the relevant HLA, and cumulative public TCR beta family frequency identified them. In two of eight donors, the top clonotype was HLA-C-restricted CMV-specific.

V was cut by 5 bases and J by 5 bases, with 13 bases left in between. The CDR3 has 15 amino acids. This TCR came from a human donor in good health (CMV status not recorded). Some clones in this sample may be carry-over from other donors' samples. The starting material was cultured PBMCs, obtained from culture after CMV antigen stimulation. The genes are TRBV12-3 or TRBV12-4 and TRBJ1-6; TRBD1 is a possible D gene (6 bases). In DNA form, the CDR3 reads TGTGCCAGCAGTATATCCGGGACACATAATTCACCCCTCCACTTT. This encodes CASSISGTHNSPLHF.